The 5 T cell receptor beta chains below were found in one sample sequenced in a study of shared clonotypes between healthy human individuals. Data came from immunoSEQ multiplex PCR; TCRdb stores just in-frame clones and leaves some out. The sample yields under 1,100,000 clones, more than 75% seen once. The sample taken for sequencing was memory CD4+ T cells from PBMCs. Noted subset: CD45RA-negative fraction. The receptors were gathered from a man between 18 and 29 years old in good health. Some clones in this sample may be carry-over from other donors' samples.

This sequence joins TRBV10-3 and TRBJ2-7; D remains ambiguous. The ends were cut back, 6 bases at V and 2 bases at J, with 11 bases in the middle. The CDR3 has 13 amino acids. Germline CDR1 ENHRY, CDR2 SYGVKD. The CDR3 DNA follows: TGTGCCATCAGGAACGGAGATACCTACGAGCAGTACTTC. As protein: CAIRNGDTYEQYF.

V usage is TRBV2 and J usage is TRBJ2-3, with TRBD1 as a possible D gene (6 bases). Germline CDR1 SNHLY, CDR2 FYNNEI. This CDR3 has 16 amino acids. Trimming shortened V by 7 bases and J by 2 bases, and 19 bases separated the two germline ends. CDR3 DNA: TGTGCCAGCATGCCCTCCGGGACACCCTACACAGATACGCAGTATTTT. Its protein is CASMPSGTPYTDTQYF.

CDR3 coding DNA: TGTGCCAGCGCCTCCTATCTGAACACTGAAGCTTTCTTT. It specifies CASASYLNTEAFF. The V and J genes are TRBV6-6 and TRBJ1-1; D gene unclear. CDR3 length: 13 residues. The V gene's germline CDR1 is MNHNY and CDR2 SVGAGI (reference sequence). V gave up 8 bases and J gave up 0 bases, with 10 bases separating them.

The table lists this clone with many counts. V and J are TRBV28 and TRBJ2-7; the D is unclear. The CDR3 extends over 12 amino acids. The germline gives CDR1 MDHEN, CDR2 SYDVKM. V gave up 8 bases and J gave up 8 bases, with 16 bases separating them. DNA of the CDR3: TGTGCCAGCTCCATAGGGCAGTCCAAGCAGTACTTC. Protein product: CASSIGQSKQYF.

There are a few counts of this clone. The chain joins TRBV6-1 to TRBJ1-5; 7 bases are shared with TRBD1. Trimming took 2 bases from V and 6 from J; bases not matched to a gene: 4. This CDR3 comprises 14 residues. Per the germline V gene, CDR1 is MNHNS and CDR2 is SASEGT. DNA of the CDR3: TGTGCCAGCAGTGAAAGACAGGGCAGTCAGCCCCAGCATTTT. Translating it yields CASSERQGSQPQHF.